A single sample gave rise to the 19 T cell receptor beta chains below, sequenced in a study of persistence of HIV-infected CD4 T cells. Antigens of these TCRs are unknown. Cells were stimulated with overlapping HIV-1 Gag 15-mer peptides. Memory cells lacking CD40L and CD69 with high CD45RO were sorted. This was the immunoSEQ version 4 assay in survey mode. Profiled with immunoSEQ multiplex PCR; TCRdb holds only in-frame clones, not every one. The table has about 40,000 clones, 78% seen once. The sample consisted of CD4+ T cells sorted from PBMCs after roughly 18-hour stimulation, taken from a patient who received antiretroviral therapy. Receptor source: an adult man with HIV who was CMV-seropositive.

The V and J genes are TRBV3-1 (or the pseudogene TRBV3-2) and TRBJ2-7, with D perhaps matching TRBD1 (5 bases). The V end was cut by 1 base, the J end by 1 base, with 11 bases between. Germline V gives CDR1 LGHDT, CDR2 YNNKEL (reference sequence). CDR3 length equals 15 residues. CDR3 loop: CASSQVGRGSYEQYF. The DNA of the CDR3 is TGTGCCAGCAGCCAAGTGGGTAGGGGATCCTACGAGCAGTACTTC.

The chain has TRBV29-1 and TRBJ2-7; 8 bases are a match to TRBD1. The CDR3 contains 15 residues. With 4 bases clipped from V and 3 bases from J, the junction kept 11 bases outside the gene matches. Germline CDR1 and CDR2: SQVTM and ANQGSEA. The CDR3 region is CSVGGGTGDIYEQYF. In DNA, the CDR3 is TGCAGCGTTGGGGGCGGGACAGGAGACATCTACGAGCAGTACTTC.

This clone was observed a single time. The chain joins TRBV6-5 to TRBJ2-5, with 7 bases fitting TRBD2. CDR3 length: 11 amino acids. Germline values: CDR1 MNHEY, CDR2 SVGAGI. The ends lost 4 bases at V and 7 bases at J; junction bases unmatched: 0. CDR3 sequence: CASSSGGTQYF. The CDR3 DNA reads TGTGCCAGCAGTTCGGGGGGGACCCAGTACTTC.

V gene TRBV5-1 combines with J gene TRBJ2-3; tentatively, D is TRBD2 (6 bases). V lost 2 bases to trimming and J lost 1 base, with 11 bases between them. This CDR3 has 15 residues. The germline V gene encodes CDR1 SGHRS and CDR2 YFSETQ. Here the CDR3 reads CASSFGGIRTDTQYF. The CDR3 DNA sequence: TGCGCCAGCAGCTTTGGCGGGATTCGCACAGATACGCAGTATTTT.

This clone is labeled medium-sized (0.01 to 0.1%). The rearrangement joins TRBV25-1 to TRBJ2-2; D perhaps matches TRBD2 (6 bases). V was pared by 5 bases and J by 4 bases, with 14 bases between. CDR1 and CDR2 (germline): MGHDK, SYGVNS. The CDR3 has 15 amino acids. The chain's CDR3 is CASSSMGTATGELFF. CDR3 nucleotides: TGTGCCAGCAGTTCTATGGGGACTGCCACCGGGGAGCTGTTTTTT.

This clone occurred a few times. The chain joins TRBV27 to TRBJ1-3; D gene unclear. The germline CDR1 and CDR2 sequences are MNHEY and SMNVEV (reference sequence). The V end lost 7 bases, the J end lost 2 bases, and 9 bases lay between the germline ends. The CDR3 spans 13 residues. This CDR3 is CASMRTTGNTIYF. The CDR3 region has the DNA TGTGCCAGCATGAGAACGACTGGAAACACCATATATTTT.

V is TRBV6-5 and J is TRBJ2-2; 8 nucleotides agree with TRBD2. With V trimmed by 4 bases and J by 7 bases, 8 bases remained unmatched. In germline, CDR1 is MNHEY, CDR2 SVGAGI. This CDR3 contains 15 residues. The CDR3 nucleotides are TGTGCCAGCAGTTCAATAGCGGGACGGGGCGGGGAGCTGTTTTTT. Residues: CASSSIAGRGGELFF.

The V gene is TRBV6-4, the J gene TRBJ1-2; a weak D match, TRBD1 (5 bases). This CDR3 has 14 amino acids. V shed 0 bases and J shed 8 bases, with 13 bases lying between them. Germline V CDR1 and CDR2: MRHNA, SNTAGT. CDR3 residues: CASSDSIPGKGYTF. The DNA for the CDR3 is TGTGCCAGCAGTGACTCGATCCCAGGGAAAGGCTACACCTTC.

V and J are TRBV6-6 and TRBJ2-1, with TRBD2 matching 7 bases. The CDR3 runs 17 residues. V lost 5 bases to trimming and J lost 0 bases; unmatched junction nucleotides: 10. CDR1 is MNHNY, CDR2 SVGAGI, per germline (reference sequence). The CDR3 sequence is CASSRPPAGSSYNEQFF. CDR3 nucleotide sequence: TGTGCCAGCAGTCGACCCCCAGCGGGAAGCTCCTACAATGAGCAGTTCTTC.

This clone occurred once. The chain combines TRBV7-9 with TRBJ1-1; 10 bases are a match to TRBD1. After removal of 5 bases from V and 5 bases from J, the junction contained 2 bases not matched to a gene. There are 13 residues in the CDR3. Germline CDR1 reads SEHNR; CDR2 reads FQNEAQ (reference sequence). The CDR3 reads CASSRTGGTEAFF. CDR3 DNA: TGTGCCAGCAGCCGGACAGGGGGAACTGAAGCTTTCTTT.

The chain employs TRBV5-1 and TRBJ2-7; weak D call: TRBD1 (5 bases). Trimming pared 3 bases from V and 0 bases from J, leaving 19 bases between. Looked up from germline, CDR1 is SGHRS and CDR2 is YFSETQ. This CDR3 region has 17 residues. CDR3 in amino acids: CASSSPRQGPFSYEQYF. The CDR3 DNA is TGCGCCAGCAGCTCACCTCGGCAGGGCCCTTTCTCCTACGAGCAGTACTTC.

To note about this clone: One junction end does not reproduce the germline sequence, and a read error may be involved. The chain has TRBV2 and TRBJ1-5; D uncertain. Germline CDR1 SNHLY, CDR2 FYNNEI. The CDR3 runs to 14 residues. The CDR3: CANSPAQANQPQHF. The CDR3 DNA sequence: TGTGCCAACAGTCCGGCGCAGGCCAATCAGCCCCAGCATTTT.

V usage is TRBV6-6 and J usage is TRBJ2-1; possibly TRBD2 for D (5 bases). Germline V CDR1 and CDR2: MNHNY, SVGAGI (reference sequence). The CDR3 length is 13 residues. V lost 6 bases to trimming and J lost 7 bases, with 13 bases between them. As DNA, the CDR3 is TGTGCCAGCAGGCCGCGGGCCCTTAATGAGCAGTTCTTC. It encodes CASRPRALNEQFF.

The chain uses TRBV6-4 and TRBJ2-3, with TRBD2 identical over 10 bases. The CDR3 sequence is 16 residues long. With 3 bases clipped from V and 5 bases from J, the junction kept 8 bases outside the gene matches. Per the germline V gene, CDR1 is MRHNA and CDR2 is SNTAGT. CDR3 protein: CASSETAGGPGDTQYF. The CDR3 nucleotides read TGTGCCAGCAGTGAGACAGCGGGAGGGCCAGGAGATACGCAGTATTTT.

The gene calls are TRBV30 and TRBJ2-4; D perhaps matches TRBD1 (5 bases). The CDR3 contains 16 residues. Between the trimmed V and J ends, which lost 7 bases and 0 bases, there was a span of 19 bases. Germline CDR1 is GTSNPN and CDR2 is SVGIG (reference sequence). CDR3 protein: CASGRGDWRAKNIQYF. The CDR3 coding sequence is TGTGCCTCAGGTAGGGGCGACTGGAGAGCCAAAAACATTCAGTACTTC.

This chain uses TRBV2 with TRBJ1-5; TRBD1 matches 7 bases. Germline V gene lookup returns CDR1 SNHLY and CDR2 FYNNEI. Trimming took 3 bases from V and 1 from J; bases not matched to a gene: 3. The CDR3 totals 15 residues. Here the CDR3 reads CASSETGLSNQPQHF. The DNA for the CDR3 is TGTGCCAGCAGTGAGACAGGGCTAAGCAATCAGCCCCAGCATTTT.

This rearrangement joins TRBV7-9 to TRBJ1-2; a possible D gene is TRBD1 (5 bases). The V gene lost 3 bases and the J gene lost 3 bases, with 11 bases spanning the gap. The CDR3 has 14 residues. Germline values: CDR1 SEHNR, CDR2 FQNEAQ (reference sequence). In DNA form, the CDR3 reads TGTGCCAGCAGCTTGACTGGGACGGACTATGGCTACACCTTC. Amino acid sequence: CASSLTGTDYGYTF.

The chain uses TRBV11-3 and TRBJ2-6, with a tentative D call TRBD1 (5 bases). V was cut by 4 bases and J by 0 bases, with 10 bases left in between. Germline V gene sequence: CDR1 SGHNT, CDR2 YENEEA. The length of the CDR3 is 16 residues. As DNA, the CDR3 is TGTGCCAGCAGCTCACAGGATTTCTCTGGGGCCAACGTCCTGACTTTC. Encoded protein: CASSSQDFSGANVLTF.

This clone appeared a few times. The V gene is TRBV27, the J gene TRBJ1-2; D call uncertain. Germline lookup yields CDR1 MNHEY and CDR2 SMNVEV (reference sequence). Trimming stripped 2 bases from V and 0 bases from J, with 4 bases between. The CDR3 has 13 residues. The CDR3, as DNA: TGTGCCAGCAGTTTAGCGTCTAACTATGGCTACACCTTC. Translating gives CASSLASNYGYTF.